This is a list of T cell receptor beta chains from one sample in a study of blood T cell repertoires in COVID-19. Profiling relied on immunoSEQ multiplex PCR, and the TCRdb table lists in-frame clones only, not all of them. The sample lists about 150,000 clones, roughly 72% occurring once. Sequencing was carried out using peripheral blood. The receptor set was obtained from a woman older than 75 with acute or convalescent COVID-19. CDR3s include the opening cysteine and the closing phenylalanine or tryptophan. The D gene is left open where the match is weak. Clone size appears in some rows only: once, few, many, or a class for an expanded clone.

clone_size j_call d_call v_call cdr3_nt cdr3_aa
NA TRBJ1-5 TRBD1 TRBV27 TGTGCCAGCAGTACGGGACAGGGACTGCCCCAGCATTTT CASSTGQGLPQHF
NA TRBJ1-1 NA TRBV12-3/TRBV12-4 TGTGCCAGCAGTTCCGAAGACACCCCAGGAGCTTTCTTT CASSSEDTPGAFF
NA TRBJ1-1 NA TRBV7-9 TGTGCCAGCAGCTTACAAGCAGGGAATACTGAAGCTTTCTTT CASSLQAGNTEAFF
NA TRBJ2-1 TRBD2 TRBV20-1 TGCAGTGCTAGTTTTCTAGCGGAGAGGAGGCAGTTCTTC CSASFLAERRQFF
NA TRBJ2-3 NA TRBV5-1 TGCGCCAGCAGCTCGGTGACAGGAGGTACAGATACGCAGTATTTT CASSSVTGGTDTQYF
NA TRBJ1-3 TRBD1 TRBV5-1 TGCGCCAGCAGCCGGGACAGGGGCTCTGGAAACACCATATATTTT CASSRDRGSGNTIYF
NA TRBJ1-5 NA TRBV20-1 TGCAGTGCTAGTAAGGGAGATCAGCCCCAGCATTTT CSASKGDQPQHF
NA TRBJ2-5 NA TRBV2 TGTGCCACCCGTCCCTCAGGGGAGACCCAGTACTTC CATRPSGETQYF
NA TRBJ1-2 NA TRBV6-6 TGTGCCAGCAGTTCCTTGATGGAGCAGTATGGCTACACCTTC CASSSLMEQYGYTF
few TRBJ1-6 TRBD1 TRBV5-1 TGCGCCAGCAGCTTGGGGCAGGGGGCGCATTCACCCCTCCACTTT CASSLGQGAHSPLHF
NA TRBJ2-1 NA TRBV4-1 TGCGCCAGCAGCCAAGACTCTGGGGCGCGATATGAGCAGTTCTTC CASSQDSGARYEQFF
NA TRBJ1-5 TRBD1 TRBV10-3 TGTGCCATCAGTCCGGGACAGGGCAAAGATCAGCCCCAGCATTTT CAISPGQGKDQPQHF
NA TRBJ1-4 TRBD1 TRBV30 TGTGCCCGGAGGACAGGGGGCGCGGAAAAACTGTTTTTT CARRTGGAEKLFF
NA TRBJ1-2 TRBD1 TRBV29-1 TGCAGCGGAGGAACCGGGACAGGGGGCGACTACACCTTC CSGGTGTGGDYTF
few TRBJ1-1 NA TRBV5-1 TGCGCCAGCAGACCACCCGCGTCCCTTGAAGCTTTCTTT CASRPPASLEAFF
few TRBJ1-6 TRBD1 TRBV6-5 TGTGCCAGCAGCGAGACAGGGGAAAATTCACCCCTCCACTTT CASSETGENSPLHF
NA TRBJ1-6 NA TRBV11-3 TGTGCCAGCAGCTTGACAGAAAATTCACCCCTCCACTTT CASSLTENSPLHF
NA TRBJ2-5 TRBD2 TRBV5-1 TGCGCCAGCAGCTTGGGAGCGGGGGGGCCGAGAGAGACCCAGTACTTC CASSLGAGGPRETQYF
NA TRBJ2-1 TRBD2 TRBV11-1 TGTGCCAGCAGCACAAGACTAGCGGGAGCCTACAATGAGCAGTTCTTC CASSTRLAGAYNEQFF
NA TRBJ1-5 NA TRBV7-8 TGTGCCAGCAGCCTGTTAGAAACCAATCAGCCCCAGCATTTT CASSLLETNQPQHF
NA TRBJ1-1 NA TRBV29-1 TGCAGTGCCAAAAGGGGCCTGAACACTGAAGCTTTCTTT CSAKRGLNTEAFF
NA TRBJ1-2 TRBD1 TRBV5-6 TGTGCCAGCAGCTTGGAGTGGAGGGCAAGACAGGGGGCGAACTATGGCTACACCTTC CASSLEWRARQGANYGYTF
NA TRBJ2-5 NA TRBV7-9 TGTGCCAGCAGCTTAAAGGGGCCCCGAGAGACCCAGTACTTC CASSLKGPRETQYF
NA TRBJ1-5 TRBD1 TRBV5-8 TGTGCCAGCACCCCGAGGGGGCCTAGCAATCAGCCCCAGCATTTT CASTPRGPSNQPQHF
NA TRBJ1-1 TRBD1 TRBV10-2 TGCGCCAGCACCCTGGACAGGGCGAACACTGAAGCTTTCTTT CASTLDRANTEAFF
NA TRBJ2-5 NA TRBV12-3/TRBV12-4 TGTGCCAGCAGCCCCGTGGGAGTTGGGACCCAGTACTTC CASSPVGVGTQYF
few TRBJ2-7 TRBD1 TRBV11-2 TGTGCCAGCAAAATCGGGACAGGGAGGTGGAAGCAGTACTTC CASKIGTGRWKQYF
NA TRBJ2-7 TRBD2 TRBV2 TGTGCCAGCAGTTATGACCTAGCGGGATACGAGCAGTACTTC CASSYDLAGYEQYF
NA TRBJ2-3 TRBD2 TRBV7-8 TGTGCCAGCAGCTTTCCTAGCGGGGGAGGAGATACGCAGTATTTT CASSFPSGGGDTQYF
NA TRBJ1-2 TRBD1 TRBV29-1 TGCAGCGTTGAGGGGCCAGGGGGGCTAGGAACCTTC CSVEGPGGLGTF
NA TRBJ2-7 TRBD1 TRBV4-3 TGCGCCAGCAGCCAGACAGGGTACGAGCAGTACTTC CASSQTGYEQYF
NA TRBJ2-1 TRBD2 TRBV20-1 TGCAGTGCTAGTCGCCTAGCGGTTCCCAATGAGCAGTTCTTC CSASRLAVPNEQFF
NA TRBJ2-2 TRBD2 TRBV11-2 TGTGCCAGCAGCCCCAGACTAGCGGGAGTTACCGGGGAGCTGTTTTTT CASSPRLAGVTGELFF
NA TRBJ2-2 TRBD1 TRBV3-1/TRBV3-2 TGTGCCAGCAGCCAAGGGACAGGGGGTATCACCGGGGAGCTGTTTTTT CASSQGTGGITGELFF
NA TRBJ1-1 TRBD1 TRBV30 TGTGCCTGGAGTAAGACAGGGGCGCGAAAACCGGCAACCAACACTGAAGCTTTCTTT CAWSKTGARKPATNTEAFF
NA TRBJ1-1 NA TRBV6-5 TGTGCCAGCAGTCGACCGGGTCTCAGCACTGAAGCTTTCTTT CASSRPGLSTEAFF
NA TRBJ1-6 TRBD1 TRBV19 TGTGCCAGTAGCCATAGGACAGGGACGAATTCACCCCTCCACTTT CASSHRTGTNSPLHF
NA TRBJ2-2 TRBD1 TRBV2 TGTGCCAGCGCGACAGGGGGCGACACCGGGGAGCTGTTTTTT CASATGGDTGELFF
once TRBJ1-5 NA TRBV4-3 TGCGCCAGCAGCCAAGACAGGGGAGTGGGTCAGCCCCAGCATTTT CASSQDRGVGQPQHF
NA TRBJ2-3 TRBD2 TRBV5-1 TGCGCCAGCAGCCCAGGACTAGCGGTCACAGATACGCAGTATTTT CASSPGLAVTDTQYF
NA TRBJ1-1 TRBD1 TRBV4-1 TGCGCCAGCAGCTCTGACAGGGGAGGAACTGAAGCTTTCTTT CASSSDRGGTEAFF
NA TRBJ2-2 NA TRBV18 TGTGCCAGCTCACCAGGTAGGAGTCTGGACACCGGGGAGCTGTTTTTT CASSPGRSLDTGELFF
NA TRBJ2-7 NA TRBV2 TGTGCCAGCGGAGGGACCTCCTACGAGCAGTACTTC CASGGTSYEQYF
NA TRBJ2-5 NA TRBV29-1 TGCAGCGTTCTCAGGGGAACAGGAGAGACCCAGTACTTC CSVLRGTGETQYF
NA TRBJ1-1 TRBD1 TRBV6-5 TGTGCCAGCAGTTCCACGACAGGGGAAGCTTTCTTT CASSSTTGEAFF
NA TRBJ1-1 TRBD1 TRBV12-5 TGTGCTAGTGGTATCCATCCGGGACAGGCGACGAACACTGAAGCTTTCTTT CASGIHPGQATNTEAFF
NA TRBJ1-6 NA TRBV7-2 TGTGCCAGCAGACCACCTACAGGGATAGGGTATAATTCACCCCTCCACTTT CASRPPTGIGYNSPLHF
NA TRBJ1-3 TRBD1 TRBV30 TGTGCACAGGGACAGGCTGCTGGAAACACCATATATTTT CAQGQAAGNTIYF
few TRBJ2-7 TRBD2 TRBV4-1 TGCGCCAGCAGCCAAGATCTATTTGGACTAGCGGGAGGATACAGCGAGCAGTACTTC CASSQDLFGLAGGYSEQYF
NA TRBJ1-6 TRBD1 TRBV6-6 TGTGCCAGCAGTTACGGGACAGGGAGGTACTCACCCCTCCACTTT CASSYGTGRYSPLHF
NA TRBJ2-2 TRBD1 TRBV28 TGTGCCAGCAGTATAACAGGGGGAAAGACCGGGGAGCTGTTTTTT CASSITGGKTGELFF
NA TRBJ1-2 TRBD1 TRBV19 TGTGCCAGTAGTAGTGGAAGGGACAGCCTCCCTTACTATGGCTACACCTTC CASSSGRDSLPYYGYTF
NA TRBJ2-1 NA TRBV10-3 TGTGCCATCAGCCGGGGGCGGGAGTACAATGAGCAGTTCTTC CAISRGREYNEQFF